This section outlines one TCR beta chain sequence together with its context. This sample stems from a study of control samples from healthy donors and cancer patients. Produced via immunoSEQ multiplex PCR; TCRdb's table is partial and in-frame only. The table shows roughly 150,000 clones, with 90% to 95% occurring only once. The TCR sequence derives from a woman aged 30 to 39 in good health. Material: blood.

DNA for the CDR3: TGTGCCAGCAGCTTGAACACTGAAGCTTTCTTT. This translates into CASSLNTEAFF. This chain joins TRBV7-9 and TRBJ1-1, with unresolved D. The length of the CDR3 is 11 residues. V was trimmed by 3 bases and J by 1 base, leaving 0 bases between them. CDR1 is SEHNR and CDR2 is FQNEAQ in the germline V gene (reference sequence).